Below, 9 T cell receptor beta chains from the same sample are listed, as sequenced in a study of technical replicates of blood from a few donors. Produced via immunoSEQ multiplex PCR; TCRdb's table is partial and in-frame only. This table has under 90,000 clones, about nine tenths appearing once. The specimen was T cells isolated from PBMCs. These TCRs come from a human donor in good health.

The V and J genes are TRBV9 and TRBJ1-4; D unresolved. The germline gives CDR1 SGDLS, CDR2 YYNGEE. Trimming took off 0 bases at V and 0 bases at J, with 6 bases between the two ends. CDR3 length: 15 residues. The CDR3 DNA is TGTGCCAGCAGCGTAGGTTCAGCAACTAATGAAAAACTGTTTTTT. It codes for CASSVGSATNEKLFF.

As for this clone: The sample holds other DNA sequences that translate to the same CDR3. The V gene is TRBV7-9, the J gene TRBJ1-4, with D perhaps matching TRBD1 (5 bases). Germline CDR1 and CDR2: SEHNR and FQNEAQ (reference sequence). This CDR3 contains 13 residues. Trimming left V 5 bases short and J 7 bases short, with 11 bases between. The CDR3 loop is CASSLGGGEKLFF. The CDR3, as DNA: TGTGCCAGCAGCCTCGGGGGAGGTGAAAAACTGTTTTTT.

This clone occurred a few times. The V and J genes are TRBV5-1 and TRBJ1-1; the D is unclear. Trimming took off 2 bases at V and 0 bases at J, with 11 bases between the two ends. CDR1 is SGHRS and CDR2 is YFSETQ in the germline V gene. The CDR3 extends over 15 amino acids. CDR3 sequence: CASSFSTSMNTEAFF. The CDR3 region has the DNA TGCGCCAGCAGCTTCTCCACTTCTATGAACACTGAAGCTTTCTTT.

The J gene is TRBJ2-7, the V gene TRBV2; the D gene is possibly TRBD1 (6 bases). The CDR3 consists of 14 residues. V was trimmed by 8 bases and J by 0 bases, leaving 14 bases between them. Per the germline V gene, CDR1 is SNHLY and CDR2 is FYNNEI. The CDR3 region has the DNA TGTGCCAGCGGGGGCCTCCCGAGCTCCTACGAGCAGTACTTC. As protein: CASGGLPSSYEQYF.

The chain is built from TRBV6-1 and TRBJ2-3, with no clear D. The CDR3 has 12 residues. Trimming left V 6 bases short and J 5 bases short, with 9 bases between. CDR1 MNHNS and CDR2 SASEGT come from the germline V gene. The CDR3 loop is CASSIVVDTQYF. DNA for the CDR3: TGTGCCAGCAGCATAGTCGTAGATACGCAGTATTTT.

This chain links TRBV5-6 with TRBJ2-7; TRBD2 matches at 13 bases. The germline V gene has CDR1 SGHDT and CDR2 YYEEEE. The ends lost 3 bases at V and 3 bases at J; junction bases unmatched: 15. This CDR3 contains 19 residues. CDR3 residues: CASSSPGLAGSVFSYEQYF. CDR3 coding DNA: TGTGCCAGCAGCTCACCGGGACTAGCGGGATCCGTATTCAGCTACGAGCAGTACTTC.

This clone appeared a single time. The chain recombines TRBV6-1 with TRBJ2-1; tentative D call: TRBD2 (6 bases). V dropped 6 bases and J dropped 10 bases, with 16 bases sitting between them. Germline CDR1 reads MNHNS; CDR2 reads SASEGT. This CDR3 has 13 amino acids. The CDR3 spells CASRDMREWEQFF. The CDR3 coding sequence is TGTGCCAGCAGAGACATGCGGGAATGGGAGCAGTTCTTC.

As for this clone: The DNA is omitted, as the CDR3 cannot be located on it reliably, and the CDR3 follows TCRdb's listing. The chain uses TRBV6-1 and TRBJ2-1; the table's D call, TRBD1, has no DNA check behind it. Germline-derived CDR1 and CDR2 are MNHNS and SASEGT. The CDR3 totals 12 residues, both ends included. CDR3 amino acids: CASSVGQGAAFF.

In this sample, this clone turned up a few times. J is TRBJ2-1 and V is TRBV19; TRBD1 aligns across 7 bases. Germline assignment: CDR1 LNHDA and CDR2 SQIVND (reference sequence). V was clipped by 1 base and J by 3 bases; unmatched bases: 0. The length of the CDR3 is 14 residues. CDR3 loop: CASSIGQGYNEQFF. In DNA, the CDR3 is TGTGCCAGTAGTATAGGACAGGGCTACAATGAGCAGTTCTTC.